The 2 T cell receptor beta chains listed next were all sequenced from one sample in a study of beta chain features in type 1 diabetes. The sequenced template was cDNA made from the entire isolated RNA. This table comes from immunoSEQ multiplex PCR, and its TCRdb copy is limited to in-frame clones, with some not included. The sample includes 400,000 to 500,000 clones, around 14% of them seen just once. The sequencing input was naive CD4+ T cells from blood. The receptors were sampled from a man aged 30 to 39 in good health.

The chain links TRBV6-1 to TRBJ1-1; D perhaps matches TRBD1 (6 bases). The V end lost 8 bases, the J end lost 0 bases, and 16 bases lay between the germline ends. Germline CDR1 reads MNHNS; CDR2 reads SASEGT. The CDR3 loop spans 15 amino acids. The CDR3 nucleotides read TGTGCCAGCGGGCAGAGGACAGACTTGAACACTGAAGCTTTCTTT. Protein sequence: CASGQRTDLNTEAFF.

In its sample, this clone was seen a few times. The CDR3 is CSVGPGVRIQAFF. As DNA, the CDR3 is TGCAGCGTTGGACCGGGCGTCCGGATTCAAGCTTTCTTT. The V gene is TRBV29-1, the J gene TRBJ1-1; D unclear. Germline CDR1 is SQVTM and CDR2 is ANQGSEA. The CDR3 length is 13 residues. The ends were cut back, 4 bases at V and 9 bases at J, with 18 bases in the middle.